The clone carrying this T cell receptor (beta chain) occurred a few times. The CDR3 spans 15 residues. CDR1 GTSNPN and CDR2 SVGIG come from the germline V gene (reference sequence). With V trimmed by 2 bases and J by 3 bases, 10 bases remained unmatched. RNA transcripts yielded amplified TCR beta CDR3 regions. First-round RT-PCR with HTBI primers preceded a second-round multiplex PCR. A single record per CDR3 protein comes from TCRdb applying MiXCR to the multiplex PCR reads. This table has around 340,000 distinct CDR3 sequences, about 17% appearing once. This entry belongs to a study of Graves' ophthalmopathy and Graves' hyperthyroidism.

Sequenced: peripheral blood. This clonotype was sampled from an adult man with Graves' ophthalmopathy. The J gene is TRBJ2-7, the V gene TRBV30, with 7 bases identical to TRBD1. The CDR3 spells CAWSPGPYRGYEQYF. CDR3 sequence (DNA): TGTGCCTGGAGTCCGGGGCCGTACAGGGGCTACGAGCAGTACTTC.